The sequence of this T cell receptor (beta chain) was determined in a study of sequential checkpoint blockade in melanoma. Study-level information: DNA from some 84 pretreatment tumor samples underwent TCRβ immunosequencing. Study observations and caveats: About 30 times likelier clinical benefit followed increased tumor T-cell fraction and clonality. Response in arm A was associated with pretreatment TIL clonality. T-cell fraction and clonality followed PD-L1 and CD8+ counts, not mutational load.

Sequencing was performed with immunoSEQ multiplex PCR; in TCRdb, only in-frame clones are kept and a portion is missing. The sample lists roughly 6,800 clones, roughly 30% occurring once. Treatment denoted: randomized to nivolumab then ipilimumab (arm A) or the reverse (arm B). Germline CDR1 and CDR2: MNHGY and SAAAGT. CDR3 length equals 14 residues. V lost 7 bases, J lost 5 bases, and 17 bases lay in between. By proportion, this clone is medium-sized. No antigen is known for it. This material consisted of tumor tissue (inferred from file names), taken from a patient given nivolumab and ipilimumab in sequence. The V and J genes are TRBV6-8 and TRBJ1-2, with D possibly TRBD1 on 5 matching bases. This clonotype originated in a human donor with melanoma. The CDR3 DNA sequence: TGTGCCAGCATCTCCAGCGCAGGGCCGTATGGCTACACCTTC. As protein: CASISSAGPYGYTF.